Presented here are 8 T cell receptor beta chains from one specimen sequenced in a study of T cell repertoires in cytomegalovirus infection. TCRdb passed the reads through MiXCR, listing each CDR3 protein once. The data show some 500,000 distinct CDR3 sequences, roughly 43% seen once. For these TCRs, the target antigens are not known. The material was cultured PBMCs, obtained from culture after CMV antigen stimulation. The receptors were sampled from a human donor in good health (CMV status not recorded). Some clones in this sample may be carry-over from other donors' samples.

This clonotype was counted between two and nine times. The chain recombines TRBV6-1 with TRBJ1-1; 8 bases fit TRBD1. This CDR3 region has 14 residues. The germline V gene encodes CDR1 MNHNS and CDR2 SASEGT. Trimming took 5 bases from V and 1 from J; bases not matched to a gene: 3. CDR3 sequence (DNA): TGTGCCAGCAGTTTCAGGGGGCCGAACACTGAAGCTTTCTTT. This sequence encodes CASSFRGPNTEAFF.

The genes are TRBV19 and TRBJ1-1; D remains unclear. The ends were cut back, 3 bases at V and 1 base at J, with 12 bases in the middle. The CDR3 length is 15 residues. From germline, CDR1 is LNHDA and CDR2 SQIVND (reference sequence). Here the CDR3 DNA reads TGTGCCAGTAGTATCGGAGCCTGGCGGAACACTGAAGCTTTCTTT. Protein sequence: CASSIGAWRNTEAFF.

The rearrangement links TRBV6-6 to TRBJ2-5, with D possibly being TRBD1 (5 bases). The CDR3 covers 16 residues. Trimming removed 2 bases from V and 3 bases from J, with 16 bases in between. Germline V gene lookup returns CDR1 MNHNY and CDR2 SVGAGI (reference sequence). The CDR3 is CASSYPVGGAEETQYF. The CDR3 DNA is TGTGCCAGCAGTTACCCGGTTGGTGGGGCCGAAGAGACCCAGTACTTC.

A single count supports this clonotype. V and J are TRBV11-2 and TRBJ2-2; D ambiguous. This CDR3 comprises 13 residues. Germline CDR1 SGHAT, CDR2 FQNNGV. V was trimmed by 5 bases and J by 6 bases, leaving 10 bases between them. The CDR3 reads CASSTRPAGELFF. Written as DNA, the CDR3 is TGTGCCAGCAGCACACGACCCGCCGGGGAGCTGTTTTTT.

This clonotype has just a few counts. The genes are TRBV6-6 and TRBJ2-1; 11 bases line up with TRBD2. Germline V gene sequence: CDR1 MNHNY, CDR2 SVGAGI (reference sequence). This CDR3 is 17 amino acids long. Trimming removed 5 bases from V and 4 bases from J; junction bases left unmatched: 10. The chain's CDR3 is CASSVTSGGLTYNEQFF. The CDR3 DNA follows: TGTGCCAGCAGTGTAACTAGCGGGGGATTAACTTACAATGAGCAGTTCTTC.

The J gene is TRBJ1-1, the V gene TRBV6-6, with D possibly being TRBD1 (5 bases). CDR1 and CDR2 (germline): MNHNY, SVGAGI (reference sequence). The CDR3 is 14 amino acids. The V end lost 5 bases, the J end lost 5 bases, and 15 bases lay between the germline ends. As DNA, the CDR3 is TGTGCCAGCAGTGCCCCGGGACGCGGGACTGAAGCTTTCTTT. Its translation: CASSAPGRGTEAFF.

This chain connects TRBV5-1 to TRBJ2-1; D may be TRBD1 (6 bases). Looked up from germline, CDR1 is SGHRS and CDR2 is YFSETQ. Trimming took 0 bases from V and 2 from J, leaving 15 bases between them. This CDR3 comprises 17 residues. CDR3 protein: CASSLEVGRGPYNEQFF. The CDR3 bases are TGCGCCAGCAGCTTGGAGGTGGGCAGGGGCCCCTACAATGAGCAGTTCTTC.

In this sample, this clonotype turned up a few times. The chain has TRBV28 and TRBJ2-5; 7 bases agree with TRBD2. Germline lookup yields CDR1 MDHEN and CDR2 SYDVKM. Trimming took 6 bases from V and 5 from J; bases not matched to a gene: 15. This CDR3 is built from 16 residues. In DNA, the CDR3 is TGTGCCAGCAGCGAGGGACGGGGGGATCTTCGGGAGACCCAGTACTTC. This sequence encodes CASSEGRGDLRETQYF.